This note documents a single T cell receptor (beta chain) sequence. This CDR3 spans 14 amino acids. Per germline, CDR1 KGHSH and CDR2 LQKENI. V lost 6 bases to trimming and J lost 0 bases, with 12 bases between them. Some clones are missing from TCRdb's copy, which holds only in-frame ones; the method was immunoSEQ multiplex PCR. The sample carries approximately 47,000 clones, roughly 90% recorded once. The data originate from a study of OX40 agonist ivuxolimab in advanced cancers. Study in general: Averaging roughly 60 years in age, with a range of about 23 to 85, the cohort was 82.7% male.

This receptor was obtained from an adult with an advanced solid tumor such as melanoma, head and neck, liver or kidney cancer. The chain combines TRBV18 with TRBJ2-7, with D possibly TRBD2 on 6 matching bases. The sequences come from CD4+ or CD8+ T cells sorted from blood, collected in a trial of the OX40 agonist ivuxolimab. This CDR3 reads CASSGTGVSYEQYF. For the CDR3, the DNA is TGTGCCAGCTCCGGGACGGGAGTCTCCTACGAGCAGTACTTC. Combining the CDR3 with reference TRBV18 and TRBJ2-7 gives the whole variable domain NAGVMQNPRHLVRRRGQEARLRCSPMKGHSHVYWYRQLPEEGLKFMVYLQKENIIDESGMPKERFSAEFPKEGPSILRIQQVVRGDSAAYFCASSGTGVSYEQYFGPGTRLTVT.